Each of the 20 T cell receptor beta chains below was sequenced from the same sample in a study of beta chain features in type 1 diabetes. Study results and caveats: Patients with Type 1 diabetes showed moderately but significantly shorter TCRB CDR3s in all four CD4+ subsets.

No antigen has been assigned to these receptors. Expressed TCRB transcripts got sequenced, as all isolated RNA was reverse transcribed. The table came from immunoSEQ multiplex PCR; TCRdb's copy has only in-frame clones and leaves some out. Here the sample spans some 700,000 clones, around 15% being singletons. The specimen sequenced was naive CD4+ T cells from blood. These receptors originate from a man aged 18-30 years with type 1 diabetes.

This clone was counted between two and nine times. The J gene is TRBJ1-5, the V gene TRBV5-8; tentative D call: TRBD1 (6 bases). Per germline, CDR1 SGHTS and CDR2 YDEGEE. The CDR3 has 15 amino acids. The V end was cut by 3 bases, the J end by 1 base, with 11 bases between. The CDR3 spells CASSSYRVSNQPQHF. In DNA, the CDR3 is TGTGCCAGCAGCTCGTACAGGGTGAGCAATCAGCCCCAGCATTTT.

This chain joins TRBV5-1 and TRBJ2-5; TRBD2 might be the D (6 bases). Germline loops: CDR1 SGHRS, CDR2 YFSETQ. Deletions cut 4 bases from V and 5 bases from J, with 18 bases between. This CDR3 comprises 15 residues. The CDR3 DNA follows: TGCGCCAGCAGCCCGGAGGGTAACCCAGGGGAGACCCAGTACTTC. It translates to CASSPEGNPGETQYF.

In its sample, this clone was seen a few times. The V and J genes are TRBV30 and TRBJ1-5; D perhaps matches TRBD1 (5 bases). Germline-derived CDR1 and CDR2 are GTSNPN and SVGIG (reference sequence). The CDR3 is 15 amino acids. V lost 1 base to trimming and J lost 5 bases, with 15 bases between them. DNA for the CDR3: TGTGCCTGGAGTGAGGCTCAGGGATCTGATCAGCCCCAGCATTTT. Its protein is CAWSEAQGSDQPQHF.

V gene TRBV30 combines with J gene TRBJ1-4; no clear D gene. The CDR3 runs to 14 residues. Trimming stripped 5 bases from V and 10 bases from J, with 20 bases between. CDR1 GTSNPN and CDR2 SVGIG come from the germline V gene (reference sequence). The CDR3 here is CAWDPSGSRGKLFF. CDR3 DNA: TGTGCCTGGGATCCCTCAGGTTCCCGCGGAAAACTGTTTTTT.

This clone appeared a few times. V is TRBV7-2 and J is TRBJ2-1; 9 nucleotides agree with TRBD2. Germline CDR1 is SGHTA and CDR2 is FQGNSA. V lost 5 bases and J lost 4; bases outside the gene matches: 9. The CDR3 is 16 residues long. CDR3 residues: CASSPRISGGYNEQFF. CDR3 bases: TGTGCCAGCAGCCCAAGGATTAGCGGGGGATACAATGAGCAGTTCTTC. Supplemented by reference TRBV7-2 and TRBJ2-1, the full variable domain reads GAGVSQSPSNKVTEKGKDVELRCDPISGHTALYWYRQSLGQGLEFLIYFQGNSAPDKSGLPSDRFSAERTGGSVSTLTIQRTQQEDSAVYLCASSPRISGGYNEQFFGPGTRLTVL.

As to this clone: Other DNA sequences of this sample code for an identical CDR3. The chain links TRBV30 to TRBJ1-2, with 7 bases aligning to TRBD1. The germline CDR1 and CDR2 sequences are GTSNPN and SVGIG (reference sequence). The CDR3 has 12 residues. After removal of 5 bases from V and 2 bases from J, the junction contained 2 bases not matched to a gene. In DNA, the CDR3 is TGTGCCTGGTCGACAGGGAACTATGGCTACACCTTC. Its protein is CAWSTGNYGYTF.

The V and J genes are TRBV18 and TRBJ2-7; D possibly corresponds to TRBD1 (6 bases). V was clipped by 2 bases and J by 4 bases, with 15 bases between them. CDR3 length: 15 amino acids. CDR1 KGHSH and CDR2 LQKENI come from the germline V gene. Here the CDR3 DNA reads TGTGCCAGCTCACCAGTATCAGGGACAACTTACGAGCAGTACTTC. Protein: CASSPVSGTTYEQYF. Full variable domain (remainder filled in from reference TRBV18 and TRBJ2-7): NAGVMQNPRHLVRRRGQEARLRCSPMKGHSHVYWYRQLPEEGLKFMVYLQKENIIDESGMPKERFSAEFPKEGPSILRIQQVVRGDSAAYFCASSPVSGTTYEQYFGPGTRLTVT.

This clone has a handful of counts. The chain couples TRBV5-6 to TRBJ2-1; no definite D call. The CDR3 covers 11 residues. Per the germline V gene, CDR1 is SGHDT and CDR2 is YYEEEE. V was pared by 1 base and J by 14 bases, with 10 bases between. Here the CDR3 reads CASSLLGSEFF. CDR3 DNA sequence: TGTGCCAGCAGCTTGCTGGGATCGGAGTTCTTC.

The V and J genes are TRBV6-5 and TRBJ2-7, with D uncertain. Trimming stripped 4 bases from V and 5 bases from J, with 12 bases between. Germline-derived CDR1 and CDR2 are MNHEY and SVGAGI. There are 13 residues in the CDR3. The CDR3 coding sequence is TGTGCCAGCAGTTCCCCGGTGTTCAACGAGCAGTACTTC. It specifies CASSSPVFNEQYF.

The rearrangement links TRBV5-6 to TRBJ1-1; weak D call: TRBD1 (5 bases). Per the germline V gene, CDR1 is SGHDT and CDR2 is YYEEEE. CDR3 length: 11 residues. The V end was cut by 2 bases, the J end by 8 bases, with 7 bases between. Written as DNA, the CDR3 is TGTGCCAGCAGCTTCGACAGAGAAGCTTTCTTT. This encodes CASSFDREAFF.

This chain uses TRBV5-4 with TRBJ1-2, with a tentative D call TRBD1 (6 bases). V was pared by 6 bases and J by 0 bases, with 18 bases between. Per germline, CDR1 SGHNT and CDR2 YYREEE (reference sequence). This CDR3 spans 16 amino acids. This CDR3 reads CASNTGREAANYGYTF. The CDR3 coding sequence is TGTGCCAGCAACACAGGGCGGGAAGCAGCTAACTATGGCTACACCTTC.

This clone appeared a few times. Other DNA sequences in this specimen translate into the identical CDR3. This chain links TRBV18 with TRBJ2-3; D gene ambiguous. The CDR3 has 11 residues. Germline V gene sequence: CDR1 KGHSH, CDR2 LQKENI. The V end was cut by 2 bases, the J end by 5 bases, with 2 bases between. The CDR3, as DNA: TGTGCCAGCTCACCAGGAGATACGCAGTATTTT. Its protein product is CASSPGDTQYF.

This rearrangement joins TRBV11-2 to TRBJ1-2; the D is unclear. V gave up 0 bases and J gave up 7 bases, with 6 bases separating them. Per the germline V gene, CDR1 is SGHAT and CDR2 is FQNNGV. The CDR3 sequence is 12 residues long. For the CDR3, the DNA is TGTGCCAGCAGCTTAGATCGACTTGGCTACACCTTC. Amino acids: CASSLDRLGYTF.

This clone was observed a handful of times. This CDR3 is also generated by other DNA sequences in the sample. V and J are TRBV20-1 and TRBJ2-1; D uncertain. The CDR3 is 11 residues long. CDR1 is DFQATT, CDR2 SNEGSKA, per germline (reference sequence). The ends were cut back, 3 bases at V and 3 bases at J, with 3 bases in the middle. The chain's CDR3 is CSASGYNEQFF. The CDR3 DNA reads TGCAGTGCTAGCGGCTACAATGAGCAGTTCTTC.

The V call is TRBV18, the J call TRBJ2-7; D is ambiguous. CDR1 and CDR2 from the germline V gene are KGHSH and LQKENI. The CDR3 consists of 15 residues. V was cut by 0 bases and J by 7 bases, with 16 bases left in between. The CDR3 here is CASSPPTLQTWEQYF. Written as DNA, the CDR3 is TGTGCCAGCTCACCACCTACCCTCCAGACCTGGGAGCAGTACTTC.

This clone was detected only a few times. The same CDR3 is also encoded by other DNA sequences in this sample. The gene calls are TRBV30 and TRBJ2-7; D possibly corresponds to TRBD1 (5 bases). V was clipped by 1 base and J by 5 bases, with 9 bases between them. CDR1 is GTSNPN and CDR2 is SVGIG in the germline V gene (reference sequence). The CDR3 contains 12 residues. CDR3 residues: CAWSGQGDEQYF. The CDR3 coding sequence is TGTGCCTGGAGTGGCCAGGGCGACGAGCAGTACTTC.

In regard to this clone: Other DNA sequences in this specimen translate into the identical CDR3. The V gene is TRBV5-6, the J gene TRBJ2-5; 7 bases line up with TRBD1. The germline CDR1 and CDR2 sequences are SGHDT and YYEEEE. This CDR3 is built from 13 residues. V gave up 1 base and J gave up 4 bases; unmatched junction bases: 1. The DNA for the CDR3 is TGTGCCAGCAGCTTGAGGGGGCCAGAGACCCAGTACTTC. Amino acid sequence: CASSLRGPETQYF.

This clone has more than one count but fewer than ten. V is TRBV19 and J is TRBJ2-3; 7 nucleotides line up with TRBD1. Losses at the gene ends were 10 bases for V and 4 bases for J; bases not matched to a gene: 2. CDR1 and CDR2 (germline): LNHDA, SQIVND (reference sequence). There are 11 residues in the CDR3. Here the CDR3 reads CATTGADTQYF. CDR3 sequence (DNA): TGTGCCACTACAGGGGCAGATACGCAGTATTTT.

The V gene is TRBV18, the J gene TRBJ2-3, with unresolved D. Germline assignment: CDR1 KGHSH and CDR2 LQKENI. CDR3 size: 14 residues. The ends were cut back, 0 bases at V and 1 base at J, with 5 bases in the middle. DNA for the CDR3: TGTGCCAGCTCACCACCGGAACGCACAGATACGCAGTATTTT. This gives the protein CASSPPERTDTQYF.

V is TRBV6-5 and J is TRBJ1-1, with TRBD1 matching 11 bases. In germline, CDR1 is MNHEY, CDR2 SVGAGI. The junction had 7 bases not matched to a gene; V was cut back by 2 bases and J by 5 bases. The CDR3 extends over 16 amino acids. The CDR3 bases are TGTGCCAGCAGTTACACTTCCGGGACAGGGGGGACTGAAGCTTTCTTT. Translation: CASSYTSGTGGTEAFF.